The 25 T cell receptor beta chains in this list originate from one sample, sequenced in a study of Graves' ophthalmopathy and Graves' hyperthyroidism. Researchers took RNA transcripts and amplified TCR beta CDR3 regions from them. In the first round, RT-PCR was carried out with HTBI primers, and a multiplex PCR formed the second round. MiXCR was run by TCRdb on the multiplex PCR reads, yielding one entry per CDR3 protein. The sample consists of almost 750,000 distinct CDR3 sequences, 40% of them appearing once. Sequences were obtained from peripheral blood. Source of these receptors: an adult man with Graves' ophthalmopathy.

This clonotype has at least ten counts. This sequence joins TRBV28 and TRBJ1-1; D gene ambiguous. Germline V gene lookup returns CDR1 MDHEN and CDR2 SYDVKM. The V and J ends lost 6 bases and 5 bases respectively, with 13 bases between them. The CDR3 sequence is 13 residues long. The CDR3 protein is CASREGGRTEAFF. CDR3 DNA: TGTGCCAGCAGAGAAGGCGGGAGAACTGAAGCTTTCTTT. Filled out from reference TRBV28 and TRBJ1-1, the complete variable domain reads DVKVTQSSRYLVKRTGEKVFLECVQDMDHENMFWYRQDPGLGLRLIYFSYDVKMKEKGDIPEGYSVSREKKERFSLILESASTNQTSMYLCASREGGRTEAFFGQGTRLTVV.

A word on this clonotype: A single base separates this from a much larger clone, so it may be a read error. The CDR3 carries no conserved terminal phenylalanine or tryptophan, so it likely arises from a read error. V is TRBV7-2 and J is TRBJ1-1, with TRBD1 matching 7 bases. Germline values: CDR1 SGHTA, CDR2 FQGNSA. Trimming took 3 bases from V and 5 from J; bases not matched to a gene: 15. This CDR3 has 17 residues. In nucleotides, the CDR3 is TGTGCCAGCAGCTTCGGTAAAACAGGGGTGGGTCGGACTGAAGCTTTCTCT. Amino acid sequence: CASSFGKTGVGRTEAFS.

J is TRBJ1-5 and V is TRBV24-1; 10 bases are a match to TRBD1. The junction had 9 bases not matched to a gene; V was cut back by 7 bases and J by 4 bases. The CDR3 runs to 16 residues. The V gene's germline CDR1 is KGHDR and CDR2 SFDVKD. CDR3 protein: CATRNRDRGWNQPQHF. The CDR3 region has the DNA TGTGCCACCAGAAACCGGGACAGGGGATGGAATCAGCCCCAGCATTTT.

This clonotype was counted many times. This chain uses TRBV29-1 with TRBJ2-7; no clear D. Trimming left V 6 bases short and J 0 bases short, with 12 bases between. The CDR3 is 13 residues long. Per the germline V gene, CDR1 is SQVTM and CDR2 is ANQGSEA. CDR3 bases: TGCAGCGTGGCCCGACGGAGCTCCTACGAGCAGTACTTC. Translation: CSVARRSSYEQYF.

The rearrangement uses TRBV11-2 and TRBJ1-4; maybe TRBD1 (6 bases). The germline gives CDR1 SGHAT, CDR2 FQNNGV. The CDR3 sequence is 16 residues long. The ends were cut back, 1 base at V and 2 bases at J, with 11 bases in the middle. CDR3: CASSLVAGATNEKLFF. The DNA for the CDR3 is TGTGCCAGCAGCTTAGTGGCAGGGGCTACTAATGAAAAACTGTTTTTT.

This clonotype came up a few times. The chain links TRBV19 to TRBJ1-2; the D is unclear. This CDR3 has 14 amino acids. V was clipped by 6 bases and J by 8 bases, with 19 bases between them. CDR1 and CDR2 from the germline V gene are LNHDA and SQIVND (reference sequence). The CDR3 coding sequence is TGTGCCAGTAGACTTACCGGGAACCCAGACGGCTACACCTTC. Translating it yields CASRLTGNPDGYTF.

This clonotype has ten or more counts. The chain combines TRBV24-1 with TRBJ2-5; TRBD2 matches 11 bases. This CDR3 is built from 15 residues. Germline trimming cut 5 bases from V and 2 bases from J; bases unmatched to any gene: 3. From germline, CDR1 is KGHDR and CDR2 SFDVKD. Here the CDR3 reads CATSGGLAAQETQYF. In nucleotides, the CDR3 is TGTGCCACCAGTGGGGGACTAGCGGCACAAGAGACCCAGTACTTC.

The genes are TRBV7-3 and TRBJ2-7; tentative D call: TRBD2 (6 bases). Matching the DNA end better, TRBJ2-1 makes the J call doubtful. CDR1 is SGHTA and CDR2 is FQGTGA in the germline V gene. The CDR3 extends over 15 amino acids. In nucleotides, the CDR3 is TGTGCCAGCAGCCCGCGTACTAGCTTCGCCAATGAGCAGTTCTTC. Its protein is CASSPRTSFANEQFF.

The rearrangement links TRBV20-1 to TRBJ1-5; TRBD1 is a possible D gene (5 bases). The CDR3 is 16 amino acids. The germline V gene encodes CDR1 DFQATT and CDR2 SNEGSKA (reference sequence). V was shortened by 3 bases and J by 2 bases, with 17 bases between the two germline ends. CDR3 DNA sequence: TGCAGTGCTAGGGGTGACAGTACCCTCGGCAATCAGCCCCAGCATTTT. Translated, it gives CSARGDSTLGNQPQHF.

This clonotype was counted ten times or more. This chain uses TRBV9 with TRBJ1-1, with D hard to call. The CDR3 is made up of 14 amino acids. V was clipped by 0 bases and J by 4 bases, with 10 bases between them. Germline CDR1 reads SGDLS; CDR2 reads YYNGEE. The CDR3 loop is CASSVGGEGTEAFF. In DNA, the CDR3 is TGTGCCAGCAGCGTAGGCGGGGAGGGCACTGAAGCTTTCTTT.

The chain combines TRBV27 with TRBJ1-6, with D perhaps TRBD1 (5 bases). Germline V lookup: CDR1 MNHEY, CDR2 SMNVEV (reference sequence). Trimming pared 7 bases from V and 7 bases from J, leaving 11 bases between. This CDR3 has 13 residues. The chain's CDR3 is CASKGRPNSPLHF. The CDR3 DNA follows: TGTGCCAGCAAGGGACGGCCAAATTCACCCCTCCACTTT.

There are many counts of this clonotype. V gene TRBV15 combines with J gene TRBJ1-5; 8 bases map to TRBD1. V was pared by 3 bases and J by 3 bases, with 7 bases of the junction left unmatched. Germline V lookup: CDR1 LNHNV, CDR2 YYDKDF (reference sequence). The CDR3 totals 16 residues. The CDR3 nucleotides read TGTGCCACCAGCAGGGACAGGGAGTGGTTCAATCAGCCCCAGCATTTT. Protein product: CATSRDREWFNQPQHF.

This clonotype has just a few counts. J is TRBJ1-1 and V is TRBV5-6; D remains unclear. Trimming cost V 4 bases and J 0 bases, with 13 bases left between them. CDR1 is SGHDT and CDR2 is YYEEEE in the germline V gene. The CDR3 is 15 amino acids. CDR3 DNA sequence: TGTGCCAGCAGCCCCGAAGGTGGAATGAACACTGAAGCTTTCTTT. It codes for CASSPEGGMNTEAFF.

The chain couples TRBV29-1 to TRBJ2-5; the match to TRBD1 covers 9 bases. The length of the CDR3 is 13 residues. The germline gives CDR1 SQVTM, CDR2 ANQGSEA. The V and J ends lost 6 bases and 9 bases, in that order; junction bases with no gene match: 11. The CDR3 region has the DNA TGCAGCGTAGCCGGGACAGGGACTCAGCCCCAGTACTTC. Protein product: CSVAGTGTQPQYF.

This clonotype was found a few times. This chain links TRBV20-1 with TRBJ2-7; 9 nucleotides line up with TRBD2. The V gene end was trimmed by 8 bases and the J gene end by 5 bases; junction bases not matched to a gene: 7. Germline V CDR1 and CDR2: DFQATT, SNEGSKA (reference sequence). This CDR3 has 12 residues. The CDR3 DNA is TGCAGTTGCCAGCGGGGGGTCAACGAGCAGTACTTC. Encoded protein: CSCQRGVNEQYF.

Points on this clonotype: A read error may be the cause here, since a much bigger clone is one base away. J is TRBJ1-1 and V is TRBV7-2; no clear D. Germline V lookup: CDR1 SGHTA, CDR2 FQGNSA. The CDR3 totals 14 residues. The V gene lost 5 bases and the J gene lost 1 base, with 11 bases spanning the gap. The CDR3 region is CASSPWGRNTEAFF. The CDR3 nucleotides are TGTGCCAGCAGCCCTTGGGGTAGGAACACTGAAGCTTTCTTT.

This chain joins TRBV7-2 and TRBJ2-7; TRBD1 matches 8 bases. The CDR3 is 15 amino acids. Germline CDR1 reads SGHTA; CDR2 reads FQGNSA. The V gene end was trimmed by 5 bases and the J gene end by 5 bases; junction bases not matched to a gene: 11. The CDR3 reads CASSAGTGDTNEQYF. The CDR3 DNA reads as TGTGCCAGCAGCGCCGGGACAGGAGATACCAACGAGCAGTACTTC.

This clonotype was recorded many times. The rearrangement links TRBV7-9 to TRBJ1-1, with D perhaps TRBD1 (6 bases). Germline-derived CDR1 and CDR2 are SEHNR and FQNEAQ (reference sequence). V was cut by 1 base and J by 8 bases, with 8 bases left in between. This CDR3 is 12 amino acids long. The CDR3 DNA sequence: TGTGCCAGCAGCTTAGGGGGACAAGAAGCTTTCTTT. Residues: CASSLGGQEAFF.

The V gene is TRBV10-1, the J gene TRBJ2-7; D not certain. The CDR3 is 14 amino acids. Trimming took 6 bases from V and 0 from J, leaving 12 bases between them. The germline V gene has CDR1 WNHNN and CDR2 SYGVQD (reference sequence). CDR3 in amino acids: CASSQVGVSYEQYF. CDR3 DNA: TGCGCCAGCAGCCAAGTTGGCGTCTCCTACGAGCAGTACTTC.

The table lists this clonotype with many counts. The gene calls are TRBV12-3 or TRBV12-4 and TRBJ1-4, with 7 positions matching TRBD1. Trimming cost V 6 bases and J 7 bases; bases outside gene matches: 8. The CDR3 runs to 14 residues. CDR3 protein: CASSHDRAGEKLFF. In DNA, the CDR3 is TGTGCCAGCAGCCACGACAGGGCCGGTGAAAAACTGTTTTTT.

This clonotype was found many times. The V and J genes are TRBV7-3 and TRBJ2-5; TRBD2 is a possible D gene (7 bases). Germline values: CDR1 SGHTA, CDR2 FQGTGA. The CDR3 sequence is 14 residues long. The germline V and J ends were trimmed by 1 base and 5 bases, with 11 bases remaining between them. The CDR3 coding sequence is TGTGCCAGCAGCTTAAACGGGGGGCTCGAGACCCAGTACTTC. Residues: CASSLNGGLETQYF.

The V call is TRBV2, the J call TRBJ1-2; D gene ambiguous. Germline loops: CDR1 SNHLY, CDR2 FYNNEI. This CDR3 region has 14 residues. Trimming removed 5 bases at V and 4 bases at J, with 14 bases between. The CDR3 region is CASSYSSETYGYTF. CDR3 in DNA: TGTGCCAGCAGTTACTCGAGCGAGACCTATGGCTACACCTTC.

This clonotype has a count of ten or more. This chain uses TRBV10-2 with TRBJ1-2; weak D call: TRBD1 (5 bases). Trimming took 4 bases from V and 8 from J, leaving 17 bases between them. Germline V lookup: CDR1 WSHSY, CDR2 SAAADI. CDR3 length: 14 residues. The CDR3 bases are TGCGCCAGCAGTGTACTTGGGGCCGTCCAGGGCTACACCTTC. Protein product: CASSVLGAVQGYTF.

In the case of this clonotype: The junction does not match germline at one end; this may be a read error. The CDR3 spells CASSQDLGSGTEAFF. The CDR3 DNA sequence: TGCGCCAGCAGCCAAGATTTAGGCTCGGGCACTGAAGCTTTCTTT. The rearrangement joins TRBV12-3 or TRBV12-4 to TRBJ1-1, with D unresolved. CDR3 length: 15 amino acids.

This clonotype was seen at least ten times. This chain connects TRBV27 to TRBJ1-2, with D possibly being TRBD1 (5 bases). The CDR3 has 10 residues. The V gene's germline CDR1 is MNHEY and CDR2 SMNVEV (reference sequence). Trimming pared 8 bases from V and 6 bases from J, leaving 7 bases between. The chain's CDR3 is CASEGHGYTF. The CDR3 nucleotides read TGTGCCAGCGAGGGACATGGCTACACCTTC.